Listed here is a single TCR beta chain. The sample comes from a study of blood T cell repertoires in COVID-19. The table came from immunoSEQ multiplex PCR; TCRdb's copy has only in-frame clones and leaves some out. The table shows 250,000 to 350,000 clones, with about four fifths occurring only once. CDR3 length: 15 amino acids. Germline CDR1 SNHLY, CDR2 FYNNEI. V was pared by 7 bases and J by 0 bases, with 12 bases between. The V gene is TRBV2, the J gene TRBJ2-2; D not resolved. The origin of this receptor is a human donor with COVID-19, enrolled during active disease. The donor label of this sample is uncertain. Sequenced material: peripheral blood. DNA of the CDR3: TGTGCCAGCACCCCCAAACTCGCGAACACCGGGGAGCTGTTTTTT. It codes for CASTPKLANTGELFF.